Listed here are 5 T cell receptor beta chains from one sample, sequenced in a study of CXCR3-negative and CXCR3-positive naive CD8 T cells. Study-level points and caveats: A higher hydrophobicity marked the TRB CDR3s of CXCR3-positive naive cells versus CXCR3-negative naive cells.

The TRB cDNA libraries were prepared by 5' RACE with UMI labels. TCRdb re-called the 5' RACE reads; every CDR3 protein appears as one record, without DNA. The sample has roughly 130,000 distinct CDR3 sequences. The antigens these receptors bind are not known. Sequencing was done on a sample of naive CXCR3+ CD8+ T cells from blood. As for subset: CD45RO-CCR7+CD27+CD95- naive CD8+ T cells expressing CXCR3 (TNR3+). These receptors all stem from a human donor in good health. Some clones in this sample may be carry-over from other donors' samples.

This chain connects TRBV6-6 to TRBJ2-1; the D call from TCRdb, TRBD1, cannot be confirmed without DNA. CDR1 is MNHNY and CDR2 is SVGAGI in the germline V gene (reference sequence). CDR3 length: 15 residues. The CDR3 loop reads CASSYRGGAYNEQFF.

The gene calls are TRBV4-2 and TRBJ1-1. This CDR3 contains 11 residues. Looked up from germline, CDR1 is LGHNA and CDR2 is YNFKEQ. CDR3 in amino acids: CASRQNTEAFF.

This chain's CDR3 is CATSDWAPGQGAYEQYF. The rearrangement links TRBV24-1 to TRBJ2-7; TCRdb's D gene call, TRBD1, goes unchecked for lack of DNA. This CDR3 region has 17 residues. Germline loops: CDR1 KGHDR, CDR2 SFDVKD.

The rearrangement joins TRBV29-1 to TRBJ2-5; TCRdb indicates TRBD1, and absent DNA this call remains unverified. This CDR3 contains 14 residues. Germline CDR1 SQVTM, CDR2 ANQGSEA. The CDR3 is CSVEDGAVEETQYF.

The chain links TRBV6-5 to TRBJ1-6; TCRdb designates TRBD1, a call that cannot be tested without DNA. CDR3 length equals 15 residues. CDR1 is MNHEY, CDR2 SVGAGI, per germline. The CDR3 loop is CASTQSLGGNSPLHF.